The 26 T cell receptor beta chains given below trace back to one sample, sequenced in a study of T cells after yellow fever vaccination. TCRdb itself ran the 5' RACE reads through MiXCR, one entry per CDR3 protein. The profile shows hundreds of thousands of distinct CDR3 sequences, about 19% of them singletons. The sample in question was PBMCs, obtained before the yellow fever booster vaccination. The receptors stem from a man younger than 35 who received the YFV17D yellow fever vaccine.

Comments on this clonotype: A much larger clone is a single base away; this may be a read error. V usage is TRBV10-3 and J usage is TRBJ1-4; 8 nucleotides match TRBD1. The CDR3 totals 13 residues. From germline, CDR1 is ENHRY and CDR2 SYGVKD. The CDR3 DNA sequence: TGTTCCATCAGCGGACAGGGAGAGGAAAAACTGTTTTTT. The encoded protein is CSISGQGEEKLFF.

The chain recombines TRBV2 with TRBJ1-1; TRBD1 matches 9 bases. Losses at the gene ends were 6 bases for V and 3 bases for J; bases not matched to a gene: 11. CDR1 is SNHLY, CDR2 FYNNEI, per germline. The CDR3 sequence is 16 residues long. The CDR3 nucleotides are TGTGCCAGCAGGGGAGGGACAGGGCGGGGGGACACTGAAGCTTTCTTT. It specifies CASRGGTGRGDTEAFF.

This clonotype was counted a few times. J is TRBJ2-5 and V is TRBV5-5, with a weak D call TRBD2 (5 bases). Trimming took off 6 bases at V and 3 bases at J, with 15 bases between the two ends. CDR1 is SGHKS, CDR2 YYEKEE, per germline (reference sequence). The CDR3 loop spans 14 amino acids. CDR3 loop: CASTSGRLKETQYF. CDR3 in DNA: TGTGCCAGCACTTCTGGACGACTAAAAGAGACCCAGTACTTC.

This chain connects TRBV7-9 to TRBJ2-6; D unclear. This CDR3 is 14 amino acids long. V lost 5 bases and J 2 bases, leaving 7 bases between the germline ends. Germline V gives CDR1 SEHNR, CDR2 FQNEAQ (reference sequence). The CDR3 DNA is TGTGCCAGCAGCCGCGAAGCTGGGGCCAACGTCCTGACTTTC. This codes for CASSREAGANVLTF. The complete variable domain, with remaining parts taken from reference TRBV7-9 and TRBJ2-6, reads DTGVSQNPRHKITKRGQNVTFRCDPISEHNRLYWYRQTLGQGPEFLTYFQNEAQLEKSRLLSDRFSAERPKGSFSTLEIQRTEQGDSAMYLCASSREAGANVLTFGAGSRLTVL.

This clonotype was observed a handful of times. V usage is TRBV7-9 and J usage is TRBJ1-2; D call uncertain. The germline gives CDR1 SEHNR, CDR2 FQNEAQ (reference sequence). V lost 4 bases and J lost 11, with 26 bases in between. This CDR3 spans 16 amino acids. As DNA, the CDR3 is TGTGCCAGCAGCTCTCCACGGGGAGGGCTACCGTTTGGGTACACCTTC. Translating it yields CASSSPRGGLPFGYTF.

This clonotype was detected only a few times. The chain combines TRBV3-1 with TRBJ2-1; D possibly corresponds to TRBD2 (5 bases). Trimming stripped 5 bases from V and 3 bases from J, with 14 bases between. The V gene's germline CDR1 is LGHDT and CDR2 YNNKEL (reference sequence). The CDR3 length is 15 residues. The CDR3 protein is CASSSRRDYYNEQFF. The CDR3 region has the DNA TGTGCCAGCAGCTCAAGGCGCGACTACTACAATGAGCAGTTCTTC.

The V gene is TRBV6-1, the J gene TRBJ1-1; D remains ambiguous. The CDR3 has 16 amino acids. V gave up 3 bases and J gave up 3 bases, with 17 bases separating them. Germline V lookup: CDR1 MNHNS, CDR2 SASEGT. The CDR3 nucleotides are TGTGCCAGCAGTGAGTTAGCGCCCCGAAGGGACACTGAAGCTTTCTTT. Translation: CASSELAPRRDTEAFF.

V and J are TRBV27 and TRBJ2-3; 14 bases agree with TRBD2. The CDR3 consists of 17 residues. Germline trimming cut 3 bases from V and 5 bases from J; bases unmatched to any gene: 7. Germline CDR1 is MNHEY and CDR2 is SMNVEV (reference sequence). In DNA, the CDR3 is TGTGCCAGCAGTTTGCTAAGACTAGCGGGGGGGTTAGATACGCAGTATTTT. Its protein is CASSLLRLAGGLDTQYF.

V is TRBV20-1 and J is TRBJ2-7, with a possible D match to TRBD2 (6 bases). CDR1 and CDR2 from the germline V gene are DFQATT and SNEGSKA (reference sequence). The CDR3 contains 15 residues. V was shortened by 0 bases and J by 0 bases, with 12 bases between the two germline ends. The CDR3 is CSARDASAISYEQYF. The CDR3 DNA sequence: TGCAGTGCTAGAGATGCTAGCGCCATCTCCTACGAGCAGTACTTC.

This clonotype was recorded a few times. This sequence joins TRBV20-1 and TRBJ2-1, with 7 positions matching TRBD2. Germline-derived CDR1 and CDR2 are DFQATT and SNEGSKA (reference sequence). Germline trimming cut 2 bases from V and 5 bases from J; bases unmatched to any gene: 6. The CDR3 is 14 residues long. CDR3 sequence reads: CSARWGGPDNEQFF. The CDR3 bases are TGCAGTGCTAGATGGGGAGGGCCAGACAATGAGCAGTTCTTC.

The V call is TRBV7-6, the J call TRBJ2-3, with 9 positions matching TRBD2. With V trimmed by 5 bases and J by 2 bases, 14 bases remained unmatched. CDR3 length: 18 amino acids. CDR1 SGHVS and CDR2 FNYEAQ come from the germline V gene. CDR3 coding DNA: TGTGCCAGCAGCGTCGGTCCGCGGGGGGGCTGGAACACAGATACGCAGTATTTT. It translates to CASSVGPRGGWNTDTQYF.

This clonotype was found a few times. This chain joins TRBV7-9 and TRBJ2-3; D is undetermined. Trimming took off 1 base at V and 6 bases at J, with 5 bases between the two ends. The CDR3 has 12 residues. From germline, CDR1 is SEHNR and CDR2 FQNEAQ (reference sequence). This CDR3 reads CASSLVSDTQYF. The DNA of the CDR3 is TGTGCCAGCAGCTTAGTTTCGGATACGCAGTATTTT.

Only a few counts were recorded for this clonotype. V and J are TRBV20-1 and TRBJ2-3; D is uncertain. The CDR3 sequence is 16 residues long. Looked up from germline, CDR1 is DFQATT and CDR2 is SNEGSKA (reference sequence). V was clipped by 3 bases and J by 0 bases, with 16 bases between them. The CDR3 protein is CSASLWGSPSTDTQYF. CDR3 DNA sequence: TGCAGTGCTAGTTTGTGGGGTTCTCCTAGCACAGATACGCAGTATTTT.

V and J are TRBV27 and TRBJ1-1; D gene uncertain. Germline CDR1 and CDR2: MNHEY and SMNVEV (reference sequence). V lost 9 bases to trimming and J lost 8 bases, with 16 bases between them. The CDR3 totals 12 residues. CDR3 sequence: CASVDFWREAFF. CDR3 sequence (DNA): TGTGCCAGTGTGGACTTCTGGAGGGAAGCTTTCTTT.

This clonotype was detected only a few times. The rearrangement links TRBV10-3 to TRBJ1-2; D possibly corresponds to TRBD1 (6 bases). The CDR3 totals 14 residues. The germline V gene has CDR1 ENHRY and CDR2 SYGVKD. V was trimmed by 2 bases and J by 4 bases, leaving 11 bases between them. The CDR3 DNA follows: TGTGCCATCAGTGAGGGGACATCTGGCTATGGCTACACCTTC. It yields the protein CAISEGTSGYGYTF.

This clonotype was recorded at least ten times. The chain carries TRBV18 and TRBJ2-7, with D possibly matching TRBD2 (5 bases). In germline, CDR1 is KGHSH, CDR2 LQKENI. Trimming left V 3 bases short and J 6 bases short, with 15 bases between. This CDR3 contains 14 residues. CDR3 sequence (DNA): TGTGCCAGCTCACCCGGGGTGACGCTAGGCGAGCAGTACTTC. This encodes CASSPGVTLGEQYF.

This clonotype was counted ten times or more. The CDR3 is CASSSGSEQYV. The CDR3 DNA follows: TGTGCCAGCAGCTCCGGTAGCGAGCAGTACGTC. The gene calls are TRBV5-6 and TRBJ2-7; D is undetermined. This CDR3 has 11 residues. The germline gives CDR1 SGHDT, CDR2 YYEEEE. The V end was cut by 3 bases, the J end by 6 bases, with 7 bases between.

J is TRBJ2-5 and V is TRBV6-5; D gene uncertain. From germline, CDR1 is MNHEY and CDR2 SVGAGI. The CDR3 sequence is 11 residues long. Trimming took off 5 bases at V and 7 bases at J, with 8 bases between the two ends. This CDR3 is CASSKVGTQYF. The DNA for the CDR3 is TGTGCCAGCAGTAAAGTGGGGACCCAGTACTTC.

The chain links TRBV4-3 to TRBJ2-2; weak D call: TRBD1 (5 bases). The length of the CDR3 is 16 residues. The ends were cut back, 0 bases at V and 0 bases at J, with 8 bases in the middle. Germline V gives CDR1 LGHNA, CDR2 YSLEER. As DNA, the CDR3 is TGCGCCAGCAGCCAAGAAGGACACCCGAACACCGGGGAGCTGTTTTTT. Its translation is CASSQEGHPNTGELFF.

The V and J genes are TRBV3-1 and TRBJ2-7, with D possibly being TRBD2 (6 bases). There are 14 residues in the CDR3. Trimming removed 1 base at V and 4 bases at J, with 11 bases between. Germline V gene data show CDR1 as LGHDT and CDR2 as YNNKEL (reference sequence). CDR3 loop: CASSQVEGSYEQYF. The CDR3 DNA is TGTGCCAGCAGCCAAGTGGAGGGGTCTTACGAGCAGTACTTC.

The chain has TRBV7-2 and TRBJ2-4, with 9 nucleotides matching TRBD1. CDR1 and CDR2 (germline): SGHTA, FQGNSA. The CDR3 contains 13 residues. V dropped 4 bases and J dropped 8; count of bases not matched to a gene: 3. DNA of the CDR3: TGTGCCAGCAGCTCGGGACAGGGAGACATTCAGTACTTC. Translation: CASSSGQGDIQYF.

The table lists this clonotype with a few counts. The V and J genes are TRBV27 and TRBJ2-5; a weak D match, TRBD2 (5 bases). Germline lookup yields CDR1 MNHEY and CDR2 SMNVEV (reference sequence). The CDR3 loop spans 14 amino acids. The V and J ends lost 3 bases and 5 bases respectively, with 13 bases between them. CDR3 loop: CASSFHRGWETQYF. CDR3 bases: TGTGCCAGCAGTTTCCACCGGGGTTGGGAGACCCAGTACTTC.

This clonotype appeared a few times. This CDR3 is CATSAPGNTEAFF. The CDR3 DNA reads TGTGCCACCAGTGCCCCAGGGAACACTGAAGCTTTCTTT. The chain recombines TRBV24-1 with TRBJ1-1; D is uncertain. Trimming took 5 bases from V and 1 from J, leaving 7 bases between them. Germline loops: CDR1 KGHDR, CDR2 SFDVKD. The CDR3 runs 13 residues.

About this clonotype itself: A read error may account for a junction end that differs from germline. The rearrangement links TRBV7-9 to TRBJ2-5; TRBD1 agrees at 7 bases. The germline V gene has CDR1 SEHNR and CDR2 FQNEAQ (reference sequence). The CDR3 sequence is 16 residues long. The CDR3 DNA sequence: TGTGCCAGCAGCCTCCGACAGGGCCAGTACTTCGAGACCCAATACTTC. Amino acid sequence: CASSLRQGQYFETQYF.

The V and J genes are TRBV6-1 and TRBJ1-5; 10 bases align to TRBD1. V shed 6 bases, J shed 9 bases, and the junction held 11 bases outside the gene matches. Germline CDR1 reads MNHNS; CDR2 reads SASEGT. This CDR3 has 15 amino acids. CDR3 in amino acids: CASREPGQGILPQHF. CDR3 in DNA: TGTGCCAGCAGGGAACCGGGACAGGGGATATTGCCCCAGCATTTT.

CDR3 sequence (DNA): TGTGCCAGCAGCTTGGAGCAGGGGGCGGGTATCACTGAAGCTTTCTTT. It codes for CASSLEQGAGITEAFF. The chain employs TRBV5-6 and TRBJ1-1, with 8 bases lining up with TRBD1. Germline V lookup: CDR1 SGHDT, CDR2 YYEEEE. Trimming at V came to 0 bases and at J to 4 bases, leaving 8 bases not matched to a gene. The CDR3 covers 16 residues.